This T cell receptor (beta chain) was identified during a study of control samples from healthy donors and cancer patients. The CDR3 extends over 15 amino acids. The V gene's germline CDR1 is LGHDT and CDR2 YNNKEL (reference sequence). V lost 6 bases to trimming and J lost 6 bases; unmatched junction nucleotides: 7. Libraries were prepared by immunoSEQ multiplex PCR; TCRdb keeps only in-frame clonotypes and omits some of them. The sample records around 120,000 clones, 85% to 95% being singletons. The clonotype comes from a middle-aged man with head and neck cancer. The sequenced sample was PBMCs. The rearrangement uses TRBV3-1 (or the pseudogene TRBV3-2) and TRBJ1-6; 8 bases are a match to TRBD1. Written as DNA, the CDR3 is TGTGCCAGCAGTTCGACAGGGGCCGGTAATTCACCCCTCCACTTT. Its protein product is CASSSTGAGNSPLHF.